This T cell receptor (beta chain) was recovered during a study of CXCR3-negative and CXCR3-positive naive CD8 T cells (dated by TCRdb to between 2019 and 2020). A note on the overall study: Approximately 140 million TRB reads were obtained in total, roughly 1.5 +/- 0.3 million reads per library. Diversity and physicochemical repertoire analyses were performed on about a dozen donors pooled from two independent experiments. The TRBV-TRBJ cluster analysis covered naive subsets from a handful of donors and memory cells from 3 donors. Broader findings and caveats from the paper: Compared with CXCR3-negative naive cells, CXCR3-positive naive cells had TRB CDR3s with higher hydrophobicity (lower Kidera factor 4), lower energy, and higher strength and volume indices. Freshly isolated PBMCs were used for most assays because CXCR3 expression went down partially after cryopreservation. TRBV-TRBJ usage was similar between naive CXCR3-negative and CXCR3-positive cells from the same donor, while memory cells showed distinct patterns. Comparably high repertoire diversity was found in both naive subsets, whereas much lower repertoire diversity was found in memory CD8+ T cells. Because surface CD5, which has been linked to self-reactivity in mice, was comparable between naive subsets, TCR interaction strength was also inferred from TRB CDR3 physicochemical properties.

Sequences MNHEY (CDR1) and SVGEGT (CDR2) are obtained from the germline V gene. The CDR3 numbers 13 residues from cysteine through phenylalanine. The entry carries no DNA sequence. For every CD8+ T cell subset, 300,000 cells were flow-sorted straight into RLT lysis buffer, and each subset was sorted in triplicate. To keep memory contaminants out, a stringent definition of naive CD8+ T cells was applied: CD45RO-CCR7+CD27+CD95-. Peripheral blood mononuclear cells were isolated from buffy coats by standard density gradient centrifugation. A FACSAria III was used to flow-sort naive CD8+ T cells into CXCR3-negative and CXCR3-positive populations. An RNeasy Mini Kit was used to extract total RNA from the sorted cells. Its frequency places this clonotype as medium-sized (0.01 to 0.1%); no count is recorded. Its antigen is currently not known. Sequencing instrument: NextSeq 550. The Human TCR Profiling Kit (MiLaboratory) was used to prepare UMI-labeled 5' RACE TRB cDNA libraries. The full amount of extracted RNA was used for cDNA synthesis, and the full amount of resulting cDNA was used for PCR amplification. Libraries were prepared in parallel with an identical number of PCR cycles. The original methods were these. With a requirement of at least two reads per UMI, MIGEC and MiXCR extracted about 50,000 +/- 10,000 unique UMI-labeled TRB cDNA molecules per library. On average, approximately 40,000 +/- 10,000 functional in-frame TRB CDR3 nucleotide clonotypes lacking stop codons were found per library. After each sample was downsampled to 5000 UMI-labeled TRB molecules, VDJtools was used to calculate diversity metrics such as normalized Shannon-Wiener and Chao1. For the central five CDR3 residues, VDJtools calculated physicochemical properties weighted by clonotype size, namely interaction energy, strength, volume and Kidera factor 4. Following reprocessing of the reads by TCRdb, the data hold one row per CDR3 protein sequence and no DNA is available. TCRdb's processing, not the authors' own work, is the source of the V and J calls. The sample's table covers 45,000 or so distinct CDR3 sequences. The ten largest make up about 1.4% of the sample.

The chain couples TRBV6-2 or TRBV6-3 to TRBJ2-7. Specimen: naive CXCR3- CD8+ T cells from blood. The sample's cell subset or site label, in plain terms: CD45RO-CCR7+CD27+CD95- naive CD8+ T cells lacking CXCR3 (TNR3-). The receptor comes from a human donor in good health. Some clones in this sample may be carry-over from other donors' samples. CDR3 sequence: CASSYSDGYEQYF.